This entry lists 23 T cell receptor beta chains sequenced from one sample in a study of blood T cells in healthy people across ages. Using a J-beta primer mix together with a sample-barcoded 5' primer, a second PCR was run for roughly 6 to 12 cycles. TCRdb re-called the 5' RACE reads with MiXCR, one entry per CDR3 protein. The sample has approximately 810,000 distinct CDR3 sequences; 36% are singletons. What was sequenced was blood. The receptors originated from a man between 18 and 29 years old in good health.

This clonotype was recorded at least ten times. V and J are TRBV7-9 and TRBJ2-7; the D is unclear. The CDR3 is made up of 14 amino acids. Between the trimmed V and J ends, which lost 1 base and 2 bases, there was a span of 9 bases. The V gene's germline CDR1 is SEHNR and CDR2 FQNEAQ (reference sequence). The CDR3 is CASSLETLTYEQYF. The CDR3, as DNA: TGTGCCAGCAGCTTAGAAACACTAACCTACGAGCAGTACTTC.

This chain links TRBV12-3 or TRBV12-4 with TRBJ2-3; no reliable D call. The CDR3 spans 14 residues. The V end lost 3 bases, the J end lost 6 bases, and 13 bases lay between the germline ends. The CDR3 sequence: CASSFRHQSDTQYF. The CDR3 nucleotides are TGTGCCAGCAGTTTTCGACATCAGTCCGATACGCAGTATTTT.

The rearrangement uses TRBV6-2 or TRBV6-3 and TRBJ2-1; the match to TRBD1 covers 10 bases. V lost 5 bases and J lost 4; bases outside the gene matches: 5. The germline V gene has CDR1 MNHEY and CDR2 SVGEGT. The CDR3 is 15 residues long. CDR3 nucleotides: TGTGCCAGCAGTCCCGGGACAGGGGAATACAATGAGCAGTTCTTC. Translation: CASSPGTGEYNEQFF.

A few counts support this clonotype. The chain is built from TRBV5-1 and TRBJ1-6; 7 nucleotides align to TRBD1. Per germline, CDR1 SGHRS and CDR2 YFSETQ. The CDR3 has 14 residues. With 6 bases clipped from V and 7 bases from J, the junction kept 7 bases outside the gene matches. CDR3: CASNEGQRNSPLHF. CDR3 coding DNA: TGCGCCAGCAACGAGGGACAGAGAAATTCACCCCTCCACTTT. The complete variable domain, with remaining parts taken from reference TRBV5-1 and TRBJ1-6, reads KAGVTQTPRYLIKTRGQQVTLSCSPISGHRSVSWYQQTPGQGLQFLFEYFSETQRNKGNFPGRFSGRQFSNSRSEMNVSTLELGDSALYLCASNEGQRNSPLHFGNGTRLTVT.

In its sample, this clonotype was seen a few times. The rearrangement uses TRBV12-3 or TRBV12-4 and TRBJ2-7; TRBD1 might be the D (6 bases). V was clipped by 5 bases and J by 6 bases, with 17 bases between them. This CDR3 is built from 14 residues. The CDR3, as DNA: TGTGCCAGCAGTCGGACAGAAAGGTTGACCGAGCAGTACTTC. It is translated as CASSRTERLTEQYF.

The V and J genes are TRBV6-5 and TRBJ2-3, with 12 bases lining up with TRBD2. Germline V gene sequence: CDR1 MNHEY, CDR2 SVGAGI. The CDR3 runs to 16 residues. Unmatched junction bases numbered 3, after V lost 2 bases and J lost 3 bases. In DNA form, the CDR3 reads TGTGCCAGCAGTTACGCTAGCGGGGGGGCAACAGATACGCAGTATTTT. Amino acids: CASSYASGGATDTQYF.

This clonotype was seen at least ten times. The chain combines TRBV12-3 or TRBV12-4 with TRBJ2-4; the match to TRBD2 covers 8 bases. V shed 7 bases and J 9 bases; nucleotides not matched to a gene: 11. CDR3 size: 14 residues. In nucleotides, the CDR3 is TGTGCCAGCACCCCGCGGGGGGATGCGGGCATTCAGTACTTC. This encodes CASTPRGDAGIQYF.

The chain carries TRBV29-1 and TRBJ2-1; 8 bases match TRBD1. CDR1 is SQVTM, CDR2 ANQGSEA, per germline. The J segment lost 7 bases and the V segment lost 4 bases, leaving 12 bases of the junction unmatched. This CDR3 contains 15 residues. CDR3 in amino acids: CSVVLRQGAQNEQFF. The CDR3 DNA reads TGCAGCGTTGTGTTGAGGCAGGGGGCGCAGAATGAGCAGTTCTTC.

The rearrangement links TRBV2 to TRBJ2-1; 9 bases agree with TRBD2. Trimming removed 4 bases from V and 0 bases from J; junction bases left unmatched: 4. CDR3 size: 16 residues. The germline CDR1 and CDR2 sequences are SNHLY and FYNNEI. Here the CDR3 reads CASSVERGASYNEQFF. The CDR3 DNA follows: TGTGCCAGCAGTGTCGAGCGGGGGGCCTCCTACAATGAGCAGTTCTTC.

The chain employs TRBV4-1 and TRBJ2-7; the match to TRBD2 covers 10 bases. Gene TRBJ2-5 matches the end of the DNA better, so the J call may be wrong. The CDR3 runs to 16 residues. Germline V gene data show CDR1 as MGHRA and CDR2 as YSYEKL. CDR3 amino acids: CASSQRPSGGGETQYF. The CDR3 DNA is TGCGCCAGCAGCCAAAGACCTAGCGGGGGAGGAGAGACCCAGTACTTC.

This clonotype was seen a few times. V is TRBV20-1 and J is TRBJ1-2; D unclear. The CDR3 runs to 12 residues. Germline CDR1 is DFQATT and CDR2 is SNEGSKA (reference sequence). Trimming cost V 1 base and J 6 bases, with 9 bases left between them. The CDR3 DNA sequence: TGCAGTGCTAGAGGGACGGAAGATGGCTACACCTTC. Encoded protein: CSARGTEDGYTF.

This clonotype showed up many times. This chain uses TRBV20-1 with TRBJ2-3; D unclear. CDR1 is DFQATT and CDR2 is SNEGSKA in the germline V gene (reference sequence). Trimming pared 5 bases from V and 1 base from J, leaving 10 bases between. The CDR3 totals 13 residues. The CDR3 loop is CSARAGGTDTQYF. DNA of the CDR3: TGCAGTGCTCGCGCTGGTGGCACAGATACGCAGTATTTT.

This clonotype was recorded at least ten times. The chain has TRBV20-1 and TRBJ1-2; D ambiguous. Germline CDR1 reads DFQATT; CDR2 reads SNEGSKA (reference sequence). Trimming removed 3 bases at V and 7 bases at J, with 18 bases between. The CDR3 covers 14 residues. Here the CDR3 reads CSARGREGSGGYTF. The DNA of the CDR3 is TGCAGTGCTAGGGGAAGGGAGGGATCAGGTGGCTACACCTTC.

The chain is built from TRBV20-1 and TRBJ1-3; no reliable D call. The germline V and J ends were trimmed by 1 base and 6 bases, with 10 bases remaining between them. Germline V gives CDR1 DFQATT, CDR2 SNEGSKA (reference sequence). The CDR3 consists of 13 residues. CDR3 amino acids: CSARVDGINTIYF. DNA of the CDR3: TGCAGTGCTAGAGTGGACGGAATAAACACCATATATTTT.

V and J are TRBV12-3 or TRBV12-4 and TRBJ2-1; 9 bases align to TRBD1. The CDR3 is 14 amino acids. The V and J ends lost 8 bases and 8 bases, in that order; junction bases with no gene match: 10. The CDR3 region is CASGDRENGDEQFF. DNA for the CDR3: TGTGCCAGCGGGGACAGGGAGAATGGCGATGAGCAGTTCTTC.

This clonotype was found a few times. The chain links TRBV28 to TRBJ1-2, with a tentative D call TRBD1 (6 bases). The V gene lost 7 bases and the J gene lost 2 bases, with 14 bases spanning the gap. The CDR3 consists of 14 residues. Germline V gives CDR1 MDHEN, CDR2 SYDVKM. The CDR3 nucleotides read TGTGCCAGCACCCTCACAGGGCCGAACTATGGCTACACCTTC. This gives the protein CASTLTGPNYGYTF.

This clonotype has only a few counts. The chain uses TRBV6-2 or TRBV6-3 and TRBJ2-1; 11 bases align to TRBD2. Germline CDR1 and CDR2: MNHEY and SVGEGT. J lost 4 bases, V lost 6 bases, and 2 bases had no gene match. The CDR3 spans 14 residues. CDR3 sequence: CASRTSGAYNEQFF. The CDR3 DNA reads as TGTGCCAGCAGGACTAGCGGGGCTTACAATGAGCAGTTCTTC.

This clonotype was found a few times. CDR3 nucleotides: TGTGCCAGCAGCGCTAGCGGGAGTTCGGAGACCCAGTACTTC. Encoded protein: CASSASGSSETQYF. The V and J genes are TRBV7-9 and TRBJ2-5; 10 bases are shared with TRBD2. The V gene's germline CDR1 is SEHNR and CDR2 FQNEAQ (reference sequence). V shed 5 bases and J 5 bases; nucleotides not matched to a gene: 5. The CDR3 has 14 amino acids.

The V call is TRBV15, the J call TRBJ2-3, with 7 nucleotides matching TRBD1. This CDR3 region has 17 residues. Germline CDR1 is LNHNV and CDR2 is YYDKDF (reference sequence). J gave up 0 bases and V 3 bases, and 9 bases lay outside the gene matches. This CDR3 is CATSRPLGTESTDTQYF. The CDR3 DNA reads TGTGCCACCAGCAGGCCTCTAGGGACAGAAAGCACAGATACGCAGTATTTT.

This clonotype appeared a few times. CDR3 amino acids: CASPDQFF. The CDR3 DNA reads TGTGCCAGCCCCGATCAGTTCTTC. This chain connects TRBV6-2 or TRBV6-3 to TRBJ2-1; no definite D call. This CDR3 comprises 8 residues. Germline loops: CDR1 MNHEY, CDR2 SVGEGT. Trimming shortened V by 8 bases and J by 13 bases, and 6 bases separated the two germline ends.

In nucleotides, the CDR3 is TGTGCCAGCAGCCCCTACAGGGGGCGCGATGAAAAACTGTTTTTT. Amino acid sequence: CASSPYRGRDEKLFF. The chain uses TRBV7-9 and TRBJ1-4; TRBD1 aligns across 9 bases. The germline V gene has CDR1 SEHNR and CDR2 FQNEAQ (reference sequence). This CDR3 spans 15 amino acids. The V segment lost 5 bases and the J segment 6 bases; nucleotides outside the gene matches: 7.

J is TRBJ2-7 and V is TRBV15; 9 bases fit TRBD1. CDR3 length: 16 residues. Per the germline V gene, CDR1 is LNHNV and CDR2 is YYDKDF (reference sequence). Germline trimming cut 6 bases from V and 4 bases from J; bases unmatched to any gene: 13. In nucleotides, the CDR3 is TGTGCCACCAGGCGACCAGGACAGGGGAAGGAATACGAGCAGTACTTC. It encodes CATRRPGQGKEYEQYF.

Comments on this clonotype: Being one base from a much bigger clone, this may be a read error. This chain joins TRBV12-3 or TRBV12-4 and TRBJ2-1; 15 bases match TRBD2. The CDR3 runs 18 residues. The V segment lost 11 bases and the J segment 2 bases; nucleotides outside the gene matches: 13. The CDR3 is CAGGYGGLAGGTYNEQFF. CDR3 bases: TGTGCCGGCGGATATGGGGGACTAGCGGGGGGTACCTACAATGAGCAGTTCTTC.